The clone carrying this T cell receptor (beta chain) occurred once. This entry comes from a study of patients and donors after allogeneic stem cell transplantation. Germline values: CDR1 MNHEY, CDR2 SMNVEV (reference sequence). The CDR3 contains 15 residues. J lost 7 bases, V lost 6 bases, and 11 bases had no gene match. One entry per CDR3 protein, called by TCRdb with MiXCR from the RT-PCR reads. The sample has 900,000 to 1,000,000 distinct CDR3 sequences, about 20% seen once. The origin of this receptor is a human donor who was either an allogeneic HSCT recipient or a stem cell or donor lymphocyte infusion donor (not recorded which). It is not recorded whose cells these are; they may come from a transplant donor. Material: blood, either unsorted or a sorted T cell fraction (not recorded which). The V call is TRBV27, the J call TRBJ2-7, with 11 bases that match TRBD2. CDR3 loop: CASRTISGGAGEQYF. DNA of the CDR3: TGTGCCAGCAGGACCATTAGCGGGGGGGCCGGTGAGCAGTACTTC.